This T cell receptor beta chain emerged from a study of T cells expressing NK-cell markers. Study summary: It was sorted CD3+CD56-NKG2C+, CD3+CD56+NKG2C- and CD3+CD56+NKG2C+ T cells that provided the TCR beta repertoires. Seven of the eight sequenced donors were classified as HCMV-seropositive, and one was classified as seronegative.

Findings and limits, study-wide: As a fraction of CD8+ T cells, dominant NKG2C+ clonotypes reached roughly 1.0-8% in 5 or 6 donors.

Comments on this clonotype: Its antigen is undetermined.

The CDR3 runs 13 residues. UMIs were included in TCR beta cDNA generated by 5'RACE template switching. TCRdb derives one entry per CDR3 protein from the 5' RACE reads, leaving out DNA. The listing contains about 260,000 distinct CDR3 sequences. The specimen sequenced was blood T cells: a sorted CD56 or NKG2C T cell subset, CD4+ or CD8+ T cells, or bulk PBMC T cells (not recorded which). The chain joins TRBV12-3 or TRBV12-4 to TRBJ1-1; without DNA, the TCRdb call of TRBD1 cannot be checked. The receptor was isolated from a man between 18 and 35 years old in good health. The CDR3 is CASSLVGGTEAFF.